This is a list of T cell receptor beta chains from one sample in a study of blood T cell repertoires in COVID-19. Sequencing used immunoSEQ multiplex PCR; TCRdb keeps in-frame clones, though not all of them. The sample lists under 200,000 clones; about three quarters were seen once. Material for sequencing was peripheral blood. The source of these receptors is a man between 65 and 85 years old with acute or convalescent COVID-19. The CDR3 runs from the conserved cysteine through the conserved F or W. The D gene is left open where the match is weak. A row's size may be missing; if present it is once, few, many or a size class.

clone_size j_call d_call v_call cdr3_aa cdr3_nt
. TRBJ2-7 TRBD2 TRBV28 CASSSSGTSGHYEQYF TGTGCCAGCAGTTCCTCCGGGACTAGCGGGCACTACGAGCAGTACTTC
. TRBJ2-1 TRBD1 TRBV18 CASSINPLTGGLNNEQFF TGTGCCAGCTCAATTAACCCGTTAACAGGGGGCCTCAACAATGAGCAGTTCTTC
. TRBJ2-5 TRBD1 TRBV5-6 CASSLRAGQGPQETQYF TGTGCCAGCAGCTTGCGCGCGGGACAGGGCCCCCAAGAGACCCAGTACTTC
. TRBJ2-1 TRBD2 TRBV4-3 CASSQEIAGGQYNEQFF TGCGCCAGCAGCCAAGAAATAGCGGGAGGGCAATACAATGAGCAGTTCTTC
. TRBJ2-7 . TRBV15 CATSPLDTLYEQYF TGTGCCACCAGCCCTTTGGACACGCTCTACGAGCAGTACTTC
few TRBJ2-1 TRBD2 TRBV3-1/TRBV3-2 CASKPGLASNEQFF TGTGCCAGCAAACCGGGACTAGCGTCCAATGAGCAGTTCTTC
. TRBJ2-7 TRBD1 TRBV10-3 CAISEGQGIEQYF TGTGCCATCAGTGAGGGACAGGGGATCGAGCAGTACTTC
once TRBJ2-2 . TRBV9 CASSPAGKYTGELFF TGTGCCAGCAGCCCGGCCGGGAAGTACACCGGGGAGCTGTTTTTT
. TRBJ2-7 . TRBV7-3 CASSPKRGSGTLSYEQYF TGTGCCAGCAGCCCAAAACGAGGATCGGGGACTCTTTCTTACGAGCAGTACTTC
few TRBJ2-1 TRBD1 TRBV28 CASSLSGQGSYNEQFF TGTGCCAGCAGTTTATCCGGACAGGGGAGTTACAATGAGCAGTTCTTC
. TRBJ2-5 TRBD2 TRBV28 CASSWLAGMKTQYF TGTGCCAGCAGTTGGTTAGCGGGGATGAAGACCCAGTACTTC